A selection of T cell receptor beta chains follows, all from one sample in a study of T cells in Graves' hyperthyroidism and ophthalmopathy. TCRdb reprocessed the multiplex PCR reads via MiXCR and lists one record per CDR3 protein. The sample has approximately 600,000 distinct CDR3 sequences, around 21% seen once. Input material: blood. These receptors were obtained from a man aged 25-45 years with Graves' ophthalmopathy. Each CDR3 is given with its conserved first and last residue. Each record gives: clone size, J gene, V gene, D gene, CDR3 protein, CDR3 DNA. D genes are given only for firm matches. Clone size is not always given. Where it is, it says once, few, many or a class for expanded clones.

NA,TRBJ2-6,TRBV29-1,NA,CSAADSSGANVLTF,TGCAGCGCCGCGGACAGCTCTGGGGCCAACGTCCTGACTTTC
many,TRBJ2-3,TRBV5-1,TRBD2,CASSPGTSGPTGTQYF,TGCGCCAGCAGCCCCGGGACTAGCGGGCCTACCGGTACGCAGTATTTT
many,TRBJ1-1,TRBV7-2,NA,CASSYPGTRDEAFF,TGTGCCAGCAGCTACCCCGGGACGCGGGATGAAGCTTTCTTT
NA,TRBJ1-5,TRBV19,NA,CASSILTQGRYQPQHF,TGTGCCAGTAGTATATTGACCCAGGGGCGGTATCAGCCCCAGCATTTT
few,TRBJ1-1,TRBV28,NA,CASSFFGGARNTEAFF,TGTGCCAGCAGTTTTTTCGGGGGGGCTCGGAACACTGAAGCTTTCTTT
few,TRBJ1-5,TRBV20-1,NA,CSARGPGVSNQPQHF,TGCAGTGCTAGAGGACCTGGCGTCAGCAATCAGCCCCAGCATTTT
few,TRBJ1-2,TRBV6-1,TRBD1,CASRNEYLGGADNYGYTF,TGTGCCAGCAGGAACGAGTATTTAGGGGGCGCCGATAACTATGGCTACACCTTC
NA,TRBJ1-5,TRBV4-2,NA,CASSQDDGPHNQPQHF,TGTGCCAGCAGCCAAGATGACGGTCCCCACAATCAGCCCCAGCATTTT
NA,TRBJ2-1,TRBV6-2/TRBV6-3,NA,CASSYGEVSYNEQFF,TGTGCCAGCAGTTACGGGGAGGTGTCCTACAATGAGCAGTTCTTC
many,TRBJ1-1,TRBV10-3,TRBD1,CAITVNRGSEAFF,TGTGCCATCACCGTAAACAGGGGCAGTGAAGCTTTCTTT
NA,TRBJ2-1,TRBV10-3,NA,CAISELSRGYNEQFF,TGTGCCATCAGTGAATTGTCTCGGGGATACAATGAGCAGTTCTTC
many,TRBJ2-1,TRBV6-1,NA,CASSVADNEQFF,TGTGCCAGCAGTGTAGCTGACAATGAGCAGTTCTTC
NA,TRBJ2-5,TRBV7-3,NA,CASSAGSGAEETQYF,TGTGCCAGCAGCGCAGGTTCAGGGGCGGAAGAGACCCAGTACTTC
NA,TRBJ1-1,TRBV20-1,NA,CSARRRMNTEAFF,TGCAGTGCTAGGAGGCGGATGAACACTGAAGCTTTCTTT
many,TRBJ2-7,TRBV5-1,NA,CASSLAFRENEQYF,TGCGCCAGCAGCTTGGCCTTTAGGGAAAACGAGCAGTACTTC
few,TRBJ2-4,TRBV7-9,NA,CASSPADQGGKNIQYF,TGTGCCAGCAGCCCGGCAGATCAGGGGGGCAAAAACATTCAGTACTTC
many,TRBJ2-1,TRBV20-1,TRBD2,CSATRLAGAPLEQFF,TGCAGTGCTACCCGTCTAGCGGGAGCTCCTCTTGAGCAGTTCTTC
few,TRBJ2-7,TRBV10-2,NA,CASKGGTRALEQYF,TGCGCCAGCAAAGGCGGGACAAGGGCCCTCGAGCAGTACTTC
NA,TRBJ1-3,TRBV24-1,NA,CATSDSKTGAGNTIYF,TGTGCCACCAGTGATTCGAAGACAGGAGCTGGAAACACCATATATTTT
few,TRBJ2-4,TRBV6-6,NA,CASSYSAGPLAKNIQYF,TGTGCCAGCAGTTACTCGGCCGGGCCTTTAGCCAAAAACATTCAGTACTTC